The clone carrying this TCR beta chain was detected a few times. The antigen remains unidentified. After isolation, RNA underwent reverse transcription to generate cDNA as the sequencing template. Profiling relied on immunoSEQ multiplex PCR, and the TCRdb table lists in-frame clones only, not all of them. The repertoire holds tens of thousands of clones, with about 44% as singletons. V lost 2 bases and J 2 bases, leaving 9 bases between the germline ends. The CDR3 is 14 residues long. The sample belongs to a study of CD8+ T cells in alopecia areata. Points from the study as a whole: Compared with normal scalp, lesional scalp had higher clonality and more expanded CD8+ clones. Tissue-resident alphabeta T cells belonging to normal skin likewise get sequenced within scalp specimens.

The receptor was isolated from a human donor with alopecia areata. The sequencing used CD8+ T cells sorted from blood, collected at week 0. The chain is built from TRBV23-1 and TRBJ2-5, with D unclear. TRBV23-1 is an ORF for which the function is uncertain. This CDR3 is CASSQSPEQETQYF. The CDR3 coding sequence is TGCGCCAGCAGTCAAAGTCCGGAACAAGAGACCCAGTACTTC.